This is a list of T cell receptor beta chains from one sample in a study of response to subunit inactivated influenza vaccine. One entry per CDR3 protein results from TCRdb running MiXCR on the RT-PCR reads. The sample holds 860,000 or so distinct CDR3 sequences, 21% seen once. This specimen consisted of PBMCs from blood, obtained about 5 days after vaccination. The source of these receptors is a man aged 45-65 years who received an inactivated influenza vaccine. Each CDR3 is given with its conserved first and last residue. The order of the fields is V gene, D gene, clone size, J gene, CDR3 DNA, CDR3 protein. The D gene is left open where the match is weak. Only part of the rows carry a size: once, few, many, or a class if the clone is expanded.

>TRBV29-1|TRBD2|.|TRBJ2-2
TGCAGCGGGAGGAAAGCGGGAGTGAGCGGGGAGCTGTTTTTT
CSGRKAGVSGELFF
>TRBV7-9|.|.|TRBJ1-1
TGTGCCAGCAGGTTAACAGGGATCACTGAAGCTTTCTTT
CASRLTGITEAFF
>TRBV24-1|.|.|TRBJ2-3
TGTGCCACCAGTGATTTGGGCAGGGGTCCAGATACGCAGTATTTT
CATSDLGRGPDTQYF
>TRBV12-3/TRBV12-4|.|few|TRBJ2-5
TGTGCCAGCAACGGGAATAATGACCAAGAGACCCAGTACTTC
CASNGNNDQETQYF
>TRBV20-1|.|few|TRBJ2-2
TGCAGTGCTAGAGATGACCTGGGGGAGCTGTTTTTT
CSARDDLGELFF
>TRBV12-3/TRBV12-4|.|many|TRBJ2-5
TGTGCCAGCAGTTTAGTCTCTCGGGAGACCCAGTACTTC
CASSLVSRETQYF
>TRBV24-1|.|.|TRBJ2-7
TGTGCCACCAGTGATTTCAGGAAACCCTACGAGCAGTACTTC
CATSDFRKPYEQYF
>TRBV5-4|TRBD1|few|TRBJ2-3
TGTGCCAGCAGCTTGACCGGGACAGGTTCAGATACGCAGTATTTT
CASSLTGTGSDTQYF
>TRBV10-3|TRBD1|.|TRBJ2-7
TGTGCCTCCGCGATAGGGACAGTCTACGAGCAGTACTTC
CASAIGTVYEQYF
>TRBV5-1|.|.|TRBJ1-2
TGCGCCAGCAGCCCTGACAGACTCGGCTACACCTTC
CASSPDRLGYTF
>TRBV5-1|TRBD2|.|TRBJ2-1
TGCGCCAGCAGCTTGACCGGGACTAGTGTGTACAATGAGCAGTTCTTC
CASSLTGTSVYNEQFF
>TRBV28|.|.|TRBJ2-3
TGTGCCAGCAGTCTAGCCAGACATCCAGATACGCAGTATTTT
CASSLARHPDTQYF
>TRBV5-1|.|many|TRBJ2-1
TGCGCCAGCAGCTTGGAGGCGGTCAGCTCCTACAATGAGCAGTTCTTC
CASSLEAVSSYNEQFF
>TRBV20-1|.|few|TRBJ1-6
TGCAGTGCTAGTGGTCAGCAGTATAATTCACCCCTCCACTTT
CSASGQQYNSPLHF
>TRBV5-1|.|.|TRBJ1-5
TGCGCCAGCAGCTTGGATGCGGAGAATCAGCCCCAGCATTTT
CASSLDAENQPQHF
>TRBV5-1|TRBD1|.|TRBJ1-6
TGCGCCAGCAGCCCGCGGACAGGAGTAAATTCACCCCTCCACTTT
CASSPRTGVNSPLHF
>TRBV20-1|.|.|TRBJ1-1
TGCAGTGCTAGAGTGAGTAGGATCTTGAACACTGAAGCTTTCTTT
CSARVSRILNTEAFF
>TRBV5-1|TRBD1|.|TRBJ2-7
TGCGCCAGCAGCACCGGGACAGGGTCGGAAGAGCAGTACTTC
CASSTGTGSEEQYF
>TRBV10-3|.|few|TRBJ2-7
TGTGCCATCAGAAATACCGGTGTTAACTCCTACGAGCAGTACTTC
CAIRNTGVNSYEQYF
>TRBV18|.|few|TRBJ2-1
TGTGCCAGCTCACCGAGGGCAGGGTACGAGAGAAATGAGCAGTTCTTC
CASSPRAGYERNEQFF
>TRBV12-3/TRBV12-4|.|.|TRBJ2-3
TGTGCCAGCAGTCCCAGACTTGATACGCAGTATTTT
CASSPRLDTQYF
>TRBV7-2|.|.|TRBJ2-1
TGTGCCAGCAGCTTAGTGGGGTTGGGCGGAAACAATGAGCAGTTCTTC
CASSLVGLGGNNEQFF
>TRBV20-1|TRBD2|.|TRBJ2-7
TGCAGTGCTAGAGATCTTAAGCGGGAACCGGTCTACGAGCAGTACTTC
CSARDLKREPVYEQYF
>TRBV5-6|.|.|TRBJ2-3
TGTGCCAGCAGAACCGGGACACTCACAGATACGCAGTATTTT
CASRTGTLTDTQYF
>TRBV7-2|.|.|TRBJ2-7
TGTGCCAGCAGCTCGGAAGGAGGCTACTACGAGCAGTACTTC
CASSSEGGYYEQYF
>TRBV12-3/TRBV12-4|.|many|TRBJ2-7
TGTGCCAGCAGTTTAAAGCTCTACGAGCAGTACTTC
CASSLKLYEQYF
>TRBV20-1|.|few|TRBJ2-7
TGCAGTGCTAGAATTCAGCGCGGACCCTACGAGCAGTACTTC
CSARIQRGPYEQYF
>TRBV6-5|TRBD1|medium-sized|TRBJ1-5
TGTGCCAGCATAAACCGACAGGGGTGGAATCCCCAGCATTTT
CASINRQGWNPQHF
>TRBV27|.|few|TRBJ1-3
TGTGCCAGCTATACGAGCTCTGGAAACACCATATATTTT
CASYTSSGNTIYF
>TRBV3-1|.|.|TRBJ2-2
TGTGCCAGCAGCCAAGTACGAGCCGGGGAGCTGTTTTTT
CASSQVRAGELFF
>TRBV7-2|.|many|TRBJ2-3
TGTGCCAGCAGAATAGGGGGCACAGATACGCAGTATTTT
CASRIGGTDTQYF